The 3 T cell receptor beta chains listed next were all sequenced from one sample in a study of cytomegalovirus exposure and HLA in healthy donors. The study ran its PCR with 60 Vbeta and 13 Jbeta primers. Sequencing used immunoSEQ multiplex PCR; TCRdb keeps in-frame clones, though not all of them. Among tens of thousands of clones listed, 75% were seen once. Sequencing input: PBMCs. All receptors come from a man between 65 and 79 years old in good health and CMV-seronegative.

The rearrangement joins TRBV7-2 to TRBJ2-7; 7 nucleotides line up with TRBD1. There are 15 residues in the CDR3. The trim removed 6 bases at V and 2 bases at J, leaving 10 bases unmatched. In germline, CDR1 is SGHTA, CDR2 FQGNSA. The CDR3 loop is CASSKRAGGTYEQYF. The CDR3 region has the DNA TGTGCCAGCAGTAAAAGGGCAGGGGGAACCTACGAGCAGTACTTC.

The chain carries TRBV5-4 and TRBJ2-3, with D possibly being TRBD1 (5 bases). V dropped 4 bases and J dropped 6 bases, with 12 bases sitting between them. The CDR3 length is 13 residues. The germline V gene encodes CDR1 SGHNT and CDR2 YYREEE (reference sequence). CDR3 sequence (DNA): TGTGCCAGCAGCCCAGGGAAATGGGATACGCAGTATTTT. As protein: CASSPGKWDTQYF.

The chain is built from TRBV6-6 and TRBJ2-7; D not resolved. The CDR3 has 13 amino acids. Germline V lookup: CDR1 MNHNY, CDR2 SVGAGI (reference sequence). The V and J ends lost 5 bases and 2 bases respectively, with 10 bases between them. The CDR3 loop reads CASSRQEAYEQYF. CDR3 bases: TGTGCCAGCAGTAGGCAGGAAGCCTACGAGCAGTACTTC.